This T cell receptor (beta chain) was sequenced in a study of cytomegalovirus exposure and HLA in healthy donors. Study-wide results and caveats: Cytomegalovirus association was assigned to over 150 TCR beta chains.

The CDR3 covers 15 residues. Trimming cost V 0 bases and J 4 bases, with 12 bases left between them. Germline-derived CDR1 and CDR2 are SEHNR and FQNEAQ (reference sequence). Concerning this clone: Its antigen is undetermined.

The table came from immunoSEQ multiplex PCR; TCRdb's copy has only in-frame clones and leaves some out. The sample lists 100,000 to 150,000 clones; about 90% were seen once. The TCR was taken from a woman aged 18-29 years in good health and CMV-seronegative. This chain uses TRBV7-9 with TRBJ1-2; D not resolved. The specimen was PBMCs. CDR3 in amino acids: CASSLALPGPYGYTF. In DNA, the CDR3 is TGTGCCAGCAGCTTAGCGCTCCCGGGTCCCTATGGCTACACCTTC. Together with reference TRBV7-9 and TRBJ1-2, the CDR3 gives the full variable domain: DTGVSQNPRHKITKRGQNVTFRCDPISEHNRLYWYRQTLGQGPEFLTYFQNEAQLEKSRLLSDRFSAERPKGSFSTLEIQRTEQGDSAMYLCASSLALPGPYGYTFGSGTRLTVV.